Sequencing of this T cell receptor (beta chain) was carried out in a study of cytomegalovirus exposure and HLA in healthy donors (dated by TCRdb to about 2017). The study in broad terms: In an earlier analysis of about 560 of the donors, 276 Gb of sequence data and 90 million to 120 million unique TCR beta sequences from about 179 million T cells were reported. Along with the approximately 700-subject first cohort, a separate validation cohort of some 130 different subjects was used. An early release covering some 640 HLA-typed donors comprised about 300 gigabases of sequencing data and approximately 80 million unique TCR sequences. An earlier analysis of 587 of the donors used high-throughput TCR beta sequencing to judge whether each TCR beta V gene segment behaved as functional or pseudogenic. The later analysis used no new phenotypic data to find candidate immune exposures, relying instead on TCR beta sequences and their occurrence across donors. HLA typing covered class I and class II loci at four-digit resolution. Several DR-DQ haplotypes were handled as single units for association and clustering because linkage in the cohort was strong. High-throughput TCR immunosequencing, statistical association of individual TCRs with disease status, and machine learning were combined to predict cytomegalovirus infection status. Donor age, sex, ethnicity and CMV serostatus were collected together with the repertoire data. Every discovery cohort repertoire had been produced on one sequencing platform. Using immunosequencing, the study profiled T cell repertoires from around 680 subjects and related those repertoires to cytomegalovirus serostatus. A later genetic analysis took genome-wide SNP genotypes for about 55% of the 666 donors and used that subset as a discovery cohort. On average, 235,054 unique TCR beta nucleotide sequences were sequenced per donor among some 430 genotyped donors of the cohort, with around 19% of those sequences being non-productive. The aim of the study was to test whether cataloging public T cell receptors could identify signatures of past pathogen exposure. Typing coverage differed by locus: A, B, C, DRB1 and DQB1 were typed in about 620-630 donors, DQA1 in about 500, DPA1 in 600 to 610, and DPB1 in 450 to 480. A later analysis re-examined previously published TCR beta repertoires from about 670 donors and added high-resolution HLA genotyping to investigate patterns of TCR occurrence. Of the roughly 400 genotyped donors, 80% to 90% were placed in the genetic ancestry cluster associated with self-reported Caucasian donors. Findings and caveats that apply to the study as a whole: It was suggested by the authors that the approach could potentially be generalized to other disease states and immunological phenotypes. A later genetic analysis associated a missense DCLRE1C variant with V-gene and J-gene trimming of TCR beta chains, and an independent cohort replicated the association. Cytomegalovirus status was reported to be diagnosed by the classifier with high specificity and sensitivity in both the original and validation cohorts. Three of the identified cytomegalovirus-associated TCR beta chains were confirmed in vitro to be specific for cytomegalovirus antigens. A further reported finding was that TCR beta sequences accurately predicted the HLA-A and HLA-B alleles for most subjects in the first cohort. A cluster of highly shared sequence variants was judged likely to be a technical artifact of the sequencing pipeline. A later analysis found that TCR association rates varied across HLA loci, with DRB1 alleles showing the most associated TCRs and HLA-C alleles the fewest. Roughly uniform sequencing depth across donors was assumed in presence/absence analyses, although this assumption may not hold. Because the 87-base-pair reads could not distinguish some IMGT-functional V segments, including TRBV6-2 and TRBV6-3, those segments were excluded. HLA typing was unavailable for some donors at each locus, so association tests used only the typed subset. Strong co-occurrence of HLA alleles, especially DR and DQ, made assigning TCR associations to individual alleles difficult. Only TCR beta chains were sequenced in this cohort, and the absence of alpha or paired-chain data limited detectable features. The earlier analysis of fewer than 750 of the donors excluded approximately 17 rarely observed V segments, including chromosome 9 orphons, because counts were too low. Compared with the approximately 670-donor mean, donors in an Asian-associated ancestry cluster had fewer N-insertions in productive TCRs, according to a later genetic analysis. The study gave a list of under 200 TCR beta chains associated with cytomegalovirus. The only immune exposure information available for the cohort was CMV serostatus. In a later analysis, 15,000 to 20,000 TCR beta sequences were associated with specific HLA alleles at a false discovery rate of 0.05. In a later analysis, most CMV-associated TCR beta chains were found to appear HLA-restricted, with HLA associations seemingly driven largely by CMV exposure. Most TCR sequences were seen in very few donors, while some public TCRs were found in many individuals. An earlier analysis of approximately 590 of the donors showed that most TCR beta V segments appeared in productive rearrangements either about 87% or about 30% of the time, which broadly matched IMGT annotations. Compared with equally common non-associated chains, HLA-associated TCR beta chains in a later analysis were more clonally expanded and had lower generation probabilities. Linkage disequilibrium might explain the correlated functional status among segregating V segments, but an unknown experimental factor could not be excluded. Several of the top co-occurrence clusters appeared to be linked to parvovirus B19, influenza, CMV and Epstein-Barr virus, according to a later analysis.

On this clone: Which antigen it targets is not known. Within one base of it there is no much larger clone, and no base qualities were kept.

The cohort was made up of about 610 healthy bone marrow donors. At the time of sampling, all cohort members were nominally healthy, though unrecorded immune exposures were likely present. The donor tested CMV seropositive and was one of the 289 seropositive cohort members. Every donor gave a peripheral blood sample, and the peripheral blood mononuclear cells from that sample were used for TCR beta sequencing. The Qiagen DNeasy Blood Extraction Kit was used to extract genomic DNA from the blood cell samples. Preparation of the library involved the immunoSEQ multiplex PCR assay. For the multiplex PCR, a mixture combining 60 forward primers for TCR Vbeta segments and 13 reverse primers for TCR Jbeta segments was used. Amplification of the CDR3 region of rearranged TCR beta genes was performed with a multiplex PCR assay on genomic DNA. Amplified TCR beta libraries were sequenced as 87-base-pair reads on the Illumina HiSeq System. As for the original processing: Across the 666 repertoires, a later analysis counted tens of millions of unique TCR beta chains, 9.5 million to 12 million of which were shared by at least two donors. A nearest-neighbor algorithm error-corrected the raw reads and collapsed the reads into unique sequences, merging closely related sequences to remove PCR and sequencing errors. CDR3 sequences were aligned to IMGT reference sequences to assign V, D and J gene segments. Each retained sequence needed at least a six-nucleotide match to both a V gene segment and a J gene segment. Rearrangements were called productive when the CDR3 lacked stop codons and stayed in frame with V and J; all others were non-productive. Following IMGT convention, CDR3 was defined as the stretch from the second conserved V-encoded cysteine to the conserved J-encoded phenylalanine. In an earlier analysis of more than 550 of the donors, sequences lacking an unambiguous match to a single V gene segment were excluded. An earlier analysis of approximately 590 of the donors classified V segments as functional when productive rearrangements were above 56.7% and as segregating when the standard deviation between donors was above 5%. A statistical classification framework was developed to diagnose cytomegalovirus status using the catalog of TCR beta chain sequences. In a later analysis, V and J genes were assigned by comparing TCR nucleotide sequences against IMGT/GENE-DB human TR gene sequences. A later analysis assigned CDR3 sequences and most-parsimonious VDJ recombination scenarios with the TCRdist pipeline. In a later analysis, every TCR beta chain was defined by the combination of its CDR3 amino acid sequence and its V-gene family, and reads without a unique V-gene family were dropped. As a way to deal with suspected cross-contamination and a sequencing artifact, a later analysis dropped 592 nucleotide sequences that were highly shared and had low generation probability. In a later analysis, a clonal expansion index was calculated for each public chain from normalized within-repertoire ranks of inferred template counts. A later analysis computed generation probabilities with a VDJ recombination model fitted to out-of-frame rearrangements, and checked the results against IGoR. In a later analysis, hypergeometric tests were used to score TCR-TCR, TCR-HLA and TCR-CMV co-occurrence, with a repertoire-size bias correction applied to TCR pairs. A later analysis estimated false discovery rates by permuting HLA or CMV assignments 20 times. In a later analysis, co-occurring TCRs were grouped with DBSCAN, and TCRdist sequence similarity was added when clustering was performed within HLA-allele-positive subsets. For co-occurrence clustering, repertoires with fewer than 30,000 or more than 120,000 public chains were excluded, along with a handful of repertoires with anomalous nucleotide sharing. The clones in this table, taken by TCRdb from immuneACCESS, are in-frame only. Not every clone is retained; where verified, under half of the shortfall comes from an unresolved V gene, and the cause of the rest is unknown. V and J calls and clone size follow that table, whereas D and trimming were derived from the DNA. Here the sample has some 150,000 clones; 55% to 70% occur a single time. Together, the top ten hold roughly 7% of the sample.

Measured from the cysteine to the phenylalanine, the CDR3 is 19 residues long. The entry retains the CDR3 DNA only, 57 bases that are in frame from base 1. CDR1 is given as LGHNT and CDR2 as FRNRAP, both from the germline V gene. Here V drops 5 bases and J drops 4 bases, and the junction holds 17 bases not matched to any gene. The chain is encoded by TRBV12-5 joined to TRBJ2-3; a stretch of 11 junction bases matches TRBD2. The TCR sequence derives from a woman aged 60-75 years in good health and CMV-seropositive. The sequencing input was PBMCs. The nucleotide sequence is TGTGCTAGTGGTCCCAGTGGGGTAGCGGGAGGGAGTATCGCAGATACGCAGTATTTT. Its product reads: CASGPSGVAGGSIADTQYF.